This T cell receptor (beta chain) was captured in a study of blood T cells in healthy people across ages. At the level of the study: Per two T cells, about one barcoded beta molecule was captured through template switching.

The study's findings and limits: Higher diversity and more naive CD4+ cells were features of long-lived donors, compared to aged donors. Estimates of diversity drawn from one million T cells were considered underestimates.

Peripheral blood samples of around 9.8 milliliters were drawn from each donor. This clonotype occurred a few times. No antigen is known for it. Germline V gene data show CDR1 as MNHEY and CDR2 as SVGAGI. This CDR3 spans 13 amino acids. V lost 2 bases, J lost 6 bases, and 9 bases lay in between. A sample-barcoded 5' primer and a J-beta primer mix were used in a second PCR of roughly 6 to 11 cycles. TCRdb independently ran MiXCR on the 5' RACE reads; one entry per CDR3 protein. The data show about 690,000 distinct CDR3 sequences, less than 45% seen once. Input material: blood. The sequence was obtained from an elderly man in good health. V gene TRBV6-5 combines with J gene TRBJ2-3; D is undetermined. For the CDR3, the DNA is TGTGCCAGCAGTTACGAACCGGCGGATACGCAGTATTTT. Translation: CASSYEPADTQYF.